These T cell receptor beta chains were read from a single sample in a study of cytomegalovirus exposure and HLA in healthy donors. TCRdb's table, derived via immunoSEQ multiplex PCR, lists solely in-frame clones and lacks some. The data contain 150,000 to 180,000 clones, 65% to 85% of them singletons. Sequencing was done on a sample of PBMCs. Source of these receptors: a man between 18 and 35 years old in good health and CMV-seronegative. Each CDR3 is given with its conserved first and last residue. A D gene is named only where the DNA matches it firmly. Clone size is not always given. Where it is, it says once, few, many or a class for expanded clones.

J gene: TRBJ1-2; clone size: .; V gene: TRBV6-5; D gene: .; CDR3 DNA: TGTGCCAGCAGTTACCGGGCTCCGGCGGGCTATGGCTACACCTTC; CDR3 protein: CASSYRAPAGYGYTF
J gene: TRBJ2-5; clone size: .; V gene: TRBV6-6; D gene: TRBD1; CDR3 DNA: TGTGCCAGCAGTCCCATCGACAGGGGGAGGGAGACCCAGTACTTC; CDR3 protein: CASSPIDRGRETQYF
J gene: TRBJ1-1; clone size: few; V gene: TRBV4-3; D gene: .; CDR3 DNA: TGCGCCAGCAGCCAAGTGACCCAGGGTTTGCCTGAAGCTTTCTTT; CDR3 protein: CASSQVTQGLPEAFF
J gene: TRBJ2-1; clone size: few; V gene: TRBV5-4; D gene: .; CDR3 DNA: TGTGCCAGCACCCCGGAGGGGGGGTACAATGAGCAGTTCTTC; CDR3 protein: CASTPEGGYNEQFF
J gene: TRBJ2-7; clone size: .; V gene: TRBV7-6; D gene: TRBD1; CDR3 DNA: TGTGCCAGCAGCTCAGATTATGGGACAGGGAAATACGAGCAGTACTTC; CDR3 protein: CASSSDYGTGKYEQYF
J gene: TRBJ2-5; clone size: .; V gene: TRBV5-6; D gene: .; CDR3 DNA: TGTGCCAGCAGCTTGGTCTCAGGGTCACCGCAAGAGACCCAGTACTTC; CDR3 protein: CASSLVSGSPQETQYF
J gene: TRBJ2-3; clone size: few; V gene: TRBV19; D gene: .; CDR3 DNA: TGTGCCAGTAGTATAGGGCCCCTCCCAGATACGCAGTATTTT; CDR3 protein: CASSIGPLPDTQYF
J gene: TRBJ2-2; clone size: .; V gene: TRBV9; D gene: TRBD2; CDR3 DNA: TGTGCCAGCAGCCCTTCCTTGTCTAGCGGGTACACCGGGGAGCTGTTTTTT; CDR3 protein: CASSPSLSSGYTGELFF
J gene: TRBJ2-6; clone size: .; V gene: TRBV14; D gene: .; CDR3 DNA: TGTGCCAGCAGCTACTCGTCTGGGGCCAACGTCCTGACTTTC; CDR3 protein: CASSYSSGANVLTF
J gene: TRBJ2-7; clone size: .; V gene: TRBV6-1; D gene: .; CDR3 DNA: TGTGCCAGCAGTGAAGCGGCAGGGGCGGCCTACGAGCAGTACTTC; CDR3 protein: CASSEAAGAAYEQYF
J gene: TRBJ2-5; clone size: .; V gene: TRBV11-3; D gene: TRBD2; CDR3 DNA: TGTGCCAGCAGCCCCGGACTAGCGGGGGACCATCCCAACTTC; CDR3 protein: CASSPGLAGDHPNF